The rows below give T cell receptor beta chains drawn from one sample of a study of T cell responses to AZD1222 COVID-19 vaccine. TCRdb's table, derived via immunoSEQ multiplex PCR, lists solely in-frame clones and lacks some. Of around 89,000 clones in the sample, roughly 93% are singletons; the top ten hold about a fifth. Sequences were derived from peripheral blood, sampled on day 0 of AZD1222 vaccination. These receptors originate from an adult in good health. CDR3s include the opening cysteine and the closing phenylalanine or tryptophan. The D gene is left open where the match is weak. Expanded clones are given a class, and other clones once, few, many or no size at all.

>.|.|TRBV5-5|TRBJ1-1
TGTGCCAGCAGCTTTGGTTCCCGGGGCTCTGAAGCTTTCTTT
CASSFGSRGSEAFF
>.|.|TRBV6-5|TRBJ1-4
TGTGCCAGCAGTTACCTCCCGGACCTTCAATCACTGTTTTTT
CASSYLPDLQSLFF
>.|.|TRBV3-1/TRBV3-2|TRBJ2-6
TGTGCCAGCAGCCTCCGTGACTCTGGGGCCAACGTCCTGACTTTC
CASSLRDSGANVLTF
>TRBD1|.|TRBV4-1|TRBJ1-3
TGCGCCAGCAGCCAAGGGACAGGATCTGGAAACACCATATATTTT
CASSQGTGSGNTIYF
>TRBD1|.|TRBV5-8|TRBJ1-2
TGTGCCAGCAGCGCCACCGGGACAGGGGGCTTTGGCTACACCTTC
CASSATGTGGFGYTF
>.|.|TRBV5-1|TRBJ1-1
TGCGCCAGCAGCCCGGGACCCTCGAACACTGAAGCTTTCTTT
CASSPGPSNTEAFF
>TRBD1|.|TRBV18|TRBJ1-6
TGTGCCAGCTCACCTGAATGGCAGACAGGGTTGTCACCCCTCCACTTT
CASSPEWQTGLSPLHF
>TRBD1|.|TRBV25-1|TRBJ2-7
TGTGCCAGCAGTCGCACAGGGGGCTACAACTCCTACGAGCAGTACTTC
CASSRTGGYNSYEQYF
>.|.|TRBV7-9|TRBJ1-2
TGTGCCAGCAGCCCCCAGGACAGCAGTTACTATGGCTACACCTTC
CASSPQDSSYYGYTF
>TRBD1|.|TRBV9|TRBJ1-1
TGTGCCAGCAGCGTGGGGAGGGACAGGGCAAACACTGAAGCTTTCTTT
CASSVGRDRANTEAFF
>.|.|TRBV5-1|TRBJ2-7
TGCGCCAGCAGCTTGCAACAGGACTACTACGAGCAGTACTTC
CASSLQQDYYEQYF
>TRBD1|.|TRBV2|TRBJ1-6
TGTGCCAGCAGACAGGACAGGGGGTTAAATTCACCCCTCCACTTT
CASRQDRGLNSPLHF
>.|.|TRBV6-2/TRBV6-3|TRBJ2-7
TGTGCCAGCAGTTACGGGCTCGGGGAGCAGTACTTC
CASSYGLGEQYF
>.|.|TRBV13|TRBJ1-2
TGTGCCAGCAGCGCCAGGGGAGAATCTGGCTACACCTTC
CASSARGESGYTF
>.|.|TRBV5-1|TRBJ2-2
TGCGCCAGCAGGGGGGCAGAGGCCGGGGAGCTGTTTTTT
CASRGAEAGELFF
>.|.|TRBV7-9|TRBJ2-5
TGTGCCAGCAGCTTAACTACAGGGCGTGAGACCCAGTACTTC
CASSLTTGRETQYF
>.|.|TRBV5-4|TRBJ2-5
TGTGCCAGCAGCTTGGATATTGAGACCCAGTACTTC
CASSLDIETQYF
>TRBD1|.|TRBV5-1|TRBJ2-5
TGCGCCAGCAGCTATACTAGGACAGGACGAGATAGAGAGACCCAGTACTTC
CASSYTRTGRDRETQYF
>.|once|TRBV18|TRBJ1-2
TGTGCCAGCTCACCAAACGGACCTCCTCCCCTCTATGGCTACACCTTC
CASSPNGPPPLYGYTF
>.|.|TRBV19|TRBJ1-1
TGTGCCAGTAGTATAGCAGGGTTGGGAAACACTGAAGCTTTCTTT
CASSIAGLGNTEAFF
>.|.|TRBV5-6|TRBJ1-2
TGTGCCAGCAGCCCCGGTCAAGGGTGGATTGGCTACACCTTC
CASSPGQGWIGYTF
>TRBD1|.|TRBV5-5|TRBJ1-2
TGTGCCAGCAGCGGTCCGACAGGGACCTATGGCTACACCTTC
CASSGPTGTYGYTF
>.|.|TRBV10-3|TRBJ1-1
TGTGCCATCACGTCCGGGGTGAACACTGAAGCTTTCTTT
CAITSGVNTEAFF
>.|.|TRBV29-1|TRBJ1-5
TGCAGCGTTGAAGAGGCAGGCGGGCAGCCCCAGCATTTT
CSVEEAGGQPQHF
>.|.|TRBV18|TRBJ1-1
TGTGCCAGCTCACCACGCCAGGACGTGAACACTGAAGCTTTCTTT
CASSPRQDVNTEAFF
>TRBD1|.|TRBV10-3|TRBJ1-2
TGTGCCATCAGCGAGACAGGGGCCTATGGCTACACCTTC
CAISETGAYGYTF
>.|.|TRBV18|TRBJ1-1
TGTGCCAGCTCACCACCGCTGAACACTGAAGCTTTCTTT
CASSPPLNTEAFF
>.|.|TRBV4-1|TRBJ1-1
TGCGCCAGCAGCCACAGGGAAAACACTGAAGCTTTCTTT
CASSHRENTEAFF
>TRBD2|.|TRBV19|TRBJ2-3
TGTGCCAGTAGTATGACGCGGGGGGTAGTGGGCACAGATACGCAGTATTTT
CASSMTRGVVGTDTQYF
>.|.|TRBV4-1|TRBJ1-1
TGCGCCAGCGCGGGCTTTGAGGCGGGAGGCACTGAAGCTTTCTTT
CASAGFEAGGTEAFF
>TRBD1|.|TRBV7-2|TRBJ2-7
TGTGCCAGCAGCTACGACAGGGATCTGTCCTACGAGCAGTACTTC
CASSYDRDLSYEQYF
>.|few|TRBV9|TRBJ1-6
TGTGCCAGCAGCGTAGGAGGGGTCTCACCCCTCCACTTT
CASSVGGVSPLHF
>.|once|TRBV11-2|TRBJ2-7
TGTGCCAGCAGCCCCAGGCAGGGGAGCGAGCAGTACTTC
CASSPRQGSEQYF
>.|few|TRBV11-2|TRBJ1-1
TGTGCCAGCAGCTCGTTGACGAGGAGCACTGAAGCTTTCTTT
CASSSLTRSTEAFF
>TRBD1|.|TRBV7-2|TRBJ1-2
TGTGCCAGCAGCCCTCCGGGACAGCTCTATGGCTACACCTTC
CASSPPGQLYGYTF
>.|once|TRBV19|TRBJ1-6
TGTGCCAGTAGTCCCCATTCGACAGTAGGTTCACCCCTCCACTTT
CASSPHSTVGSPLHF
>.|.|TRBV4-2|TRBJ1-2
TGTGCCAGCAGCCAAGCCCTCGGGGCCCCCGCCTACGTCTACACCTTC
CASSQALGAPAYVYTF
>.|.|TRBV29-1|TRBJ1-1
TGCAGCGCCAGCCGGGACAATAAGGAGACTGAAGCTTTCTTT
CSASRDNKETEAFF
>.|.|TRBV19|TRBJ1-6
TGTGCCAGTAGTAGCGGGACTTATAATTCACCCCTCCACTTT
CASSSGTYNSPLHF
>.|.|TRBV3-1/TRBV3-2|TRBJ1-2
TGTGCCAGCAGCCAGCAGGGAAACTATGGCTACACCTTC
CASSQQGNYGYTF
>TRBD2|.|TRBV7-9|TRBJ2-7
TGTGCCAGCAGCTCCCCTCGGCGGGGGGGCACCTACGAGCAGTACTTC
CASSSPRRGGTYEQYF
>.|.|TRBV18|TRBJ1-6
TGTGCCAGCTCACAGATCTATAATTCACCCCTCCACTTT
CASSQIYNSPLHF
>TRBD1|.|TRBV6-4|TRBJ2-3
TGTGCCAGCAGTGAGGGACAGCACACAGATACGCAGTATTTT
CASSEGQHTDTQYF
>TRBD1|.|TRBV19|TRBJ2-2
TGTGCCAGTAGAGACAGGGGTCCCGGGGAGCTGTTTTTT
CASRDRGPGELFF
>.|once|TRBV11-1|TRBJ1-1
TGTGCCAGCAGCTTAGCCTTCGGTGATCTGAACACTGAAGCTTTCTTT
CASSLAFGDLNTEAFF
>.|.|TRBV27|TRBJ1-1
TGTGCCAGCAGTTTGACAGCAATGAACACTGAAGCTTTCTTT
CASSLTAMNTEAFF
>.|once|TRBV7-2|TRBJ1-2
TGTGCCAGCAGCTTACCAGACAACTATGGCTACACCTTC
CASSLPDNYGYTF
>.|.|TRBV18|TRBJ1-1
TGTGCCAGCTCAACGATGACTGCAGAGAACACTGAAGCTTTCTTT
CASSTMTAENTEAFF
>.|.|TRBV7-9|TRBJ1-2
TGTGCCAGCAGCCCCCGTTCGGGACAAACGAGCGGCTACACCTTC
CASSPRSGQTSGYTF
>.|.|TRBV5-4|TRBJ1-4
TGTGCCAGCAGCTTGGCTAATGAAAAACTGTTTTTT
CASSLANEKLFF
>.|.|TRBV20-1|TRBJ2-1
TGCAGTGCTAGTTGGAGGGGAACTACGAACAATGAGCAGTTCTTC
CSASWRGTTNNEQFF
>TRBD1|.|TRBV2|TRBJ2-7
TGTGCCAGCAGTGTACAGGGGGCCCTGTACGAGCAGTACTTC
CASSVQGALYEQYF
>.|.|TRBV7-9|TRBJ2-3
TGTGCCAGCAGCCCCGGGGGAGATACGCAGTATTTT
CASSPGGDTQYF
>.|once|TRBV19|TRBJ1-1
TGTGCCAGTAGCGACGGACAGCCGAACACTGAAGCTTTCTTT
CASSDGQPNTEAFF
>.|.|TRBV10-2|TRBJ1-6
TGCGCCAGCAGTGAGTCGGGGGGGGGATCACCCCTCCACTTT
CASSESGGGSPLHF
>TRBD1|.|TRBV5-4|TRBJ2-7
TGTGCCAGCAGCCACAGGACAGGTGGGGATGAGCAGTACTTC
CASSHRTGGDEQYF
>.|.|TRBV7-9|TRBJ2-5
TGTGCCAGCAGCTTAATTGGAGAGACCCAGTACTTC
CASSLIGETQYF
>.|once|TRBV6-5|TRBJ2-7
TGTGCCAGCAGTTACGGGGCACGTTACGAGCAGTACTTC
CASSYGARYEQYF
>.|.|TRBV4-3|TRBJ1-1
TGCGCCAGCAGCCAGAACCAGGGCCGGGGTGAAGCTTTCTTT
CASSQNQGRGEAFF